This T cell receptor (beta chain) was captured in a study of CD8 T cells in Susac syndrome. The CDR3 covers 11 residues. The germline V gene encodes CDR1 GTSNPN and CDR2 SVGIG (reference sequence). With 1 base removed from V and 9 bases from J, the gap between germline ends came to 8 bases. The authors reverse transcribed about 0.5 to 1 ug RNA with random hexamers. Across 54 Vbeta and 13 Jbeta, immunoSEQ multiplex PCR amplified TCR beta CDR3. Via MiXCR, TCRdb re-called the immunoSEQ multiplex PCR reads, giving one row per CDR3 protein. The data contain about 430,000 distinct CDR3 sequences, more than 80% of them singletons.

This chain connects TRBV30 to TRBJ2-3, with D uncertain. The specimen sequenced was CD8+ T cells from PBMCs. This receptor was identified in a human donor with multiple sclerosis. CDR3 in DNA: TGTGCCTGGAGTGATGGTCGGACGCAGTATTTT. It encodes CAWSDGRTQYF.